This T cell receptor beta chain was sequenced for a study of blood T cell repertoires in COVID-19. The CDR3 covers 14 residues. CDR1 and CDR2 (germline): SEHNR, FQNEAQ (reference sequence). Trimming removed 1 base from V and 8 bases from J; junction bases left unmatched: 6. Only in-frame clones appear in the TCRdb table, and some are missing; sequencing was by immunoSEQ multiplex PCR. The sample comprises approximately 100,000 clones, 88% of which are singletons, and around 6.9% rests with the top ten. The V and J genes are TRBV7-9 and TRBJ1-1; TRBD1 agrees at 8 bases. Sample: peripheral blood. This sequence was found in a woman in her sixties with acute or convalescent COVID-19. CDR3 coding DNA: TGTGCCAGCAGCTTAGGACAGGGGAAACAAGAAGCTTTCTTT. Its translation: CASSLGQGKQEAFF. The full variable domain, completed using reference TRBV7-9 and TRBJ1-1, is DTGVSQNPRHKITKRGQNVTFRCDPISEHNRLYWYRQTLGQGPEFLTYFQNEAQLEKSRLLSDRFSAERPKGSFSTLEIQRTEQGDSAMYLCASSLGQGKQEAFFGQGTRLTVV.